The T cell receptor beta chain under discussion was sequenced for a study of response to subunit inactivated influenza vaccine. Broader study findings: After each seasonal influenza vaccination, few new T cells are recruited, the authors suggested.

The CDR3 consists of 13 residues. The V gene's germline CDR1 is MDHEN and CDR2 SYDVKM. Trimming removed 7 bases from V and 6 bases from J, with 12 bases in between. TCRdb reprocessed the RT-PCR reads via MiXCR and lists one record per CDR3 protein. The sample yields more than 700,000 distinct CDR3 sequences, over 20% seen once. With regard to this clonotype: What it binds is unknown.

Sample: PBMCs from blood, taken less than 6 days after vaccination. The receptor was isolated from a man in his forties or fifties who received an inactivated influenza vaccine. This sequence joins TRBV28 and TRBJ2-2; D unclear. The CDR3 loop is CASTLGVAGELFF. As DNA, the CDR3 is TGTGCCAGCACCCTGGGTGTGGCCGGGGAGCTGTTTTTT.